This paragraph covers one T cell receptor (beta chain) sequence. This sample was taken from a study of identical twins. MiXCR was run by TCRdb on the 5' RACE reads, yielding one entry per CDR3 protein. The repertoire holds fewer than 900,000 distinct CDR3 sequences, with around a sixth as singletons. The CDR3 has 15 residues. In germline, CDR1 is MNHEY, CDR2 SMNVEV (reference sequence). Trimming shortened V by 8 bases and J by 6 bases, and 20 bases separated the two germline ends. The same data also went into a second study, on T cells expressing NK-cell markers. In that study: Within several experiments, an anti-gamma-delta TCR antibody kept the sorting limited to alpha-beta TCR T cells.

The chain is built from TRBV27 and TRBJ2-1; maybe TRBD2 (5 bases). This receptor was taken from a woman between 18 and 30 years old in good health. Sequenced input: PBMCs. The CDR3 sequence is CASRYWTGIGNEQFF. CDR3 nucleotides: TGTGCCAGCCGCTACTGGACCGGGATAGGCAATGAGCAGTTCTTC.